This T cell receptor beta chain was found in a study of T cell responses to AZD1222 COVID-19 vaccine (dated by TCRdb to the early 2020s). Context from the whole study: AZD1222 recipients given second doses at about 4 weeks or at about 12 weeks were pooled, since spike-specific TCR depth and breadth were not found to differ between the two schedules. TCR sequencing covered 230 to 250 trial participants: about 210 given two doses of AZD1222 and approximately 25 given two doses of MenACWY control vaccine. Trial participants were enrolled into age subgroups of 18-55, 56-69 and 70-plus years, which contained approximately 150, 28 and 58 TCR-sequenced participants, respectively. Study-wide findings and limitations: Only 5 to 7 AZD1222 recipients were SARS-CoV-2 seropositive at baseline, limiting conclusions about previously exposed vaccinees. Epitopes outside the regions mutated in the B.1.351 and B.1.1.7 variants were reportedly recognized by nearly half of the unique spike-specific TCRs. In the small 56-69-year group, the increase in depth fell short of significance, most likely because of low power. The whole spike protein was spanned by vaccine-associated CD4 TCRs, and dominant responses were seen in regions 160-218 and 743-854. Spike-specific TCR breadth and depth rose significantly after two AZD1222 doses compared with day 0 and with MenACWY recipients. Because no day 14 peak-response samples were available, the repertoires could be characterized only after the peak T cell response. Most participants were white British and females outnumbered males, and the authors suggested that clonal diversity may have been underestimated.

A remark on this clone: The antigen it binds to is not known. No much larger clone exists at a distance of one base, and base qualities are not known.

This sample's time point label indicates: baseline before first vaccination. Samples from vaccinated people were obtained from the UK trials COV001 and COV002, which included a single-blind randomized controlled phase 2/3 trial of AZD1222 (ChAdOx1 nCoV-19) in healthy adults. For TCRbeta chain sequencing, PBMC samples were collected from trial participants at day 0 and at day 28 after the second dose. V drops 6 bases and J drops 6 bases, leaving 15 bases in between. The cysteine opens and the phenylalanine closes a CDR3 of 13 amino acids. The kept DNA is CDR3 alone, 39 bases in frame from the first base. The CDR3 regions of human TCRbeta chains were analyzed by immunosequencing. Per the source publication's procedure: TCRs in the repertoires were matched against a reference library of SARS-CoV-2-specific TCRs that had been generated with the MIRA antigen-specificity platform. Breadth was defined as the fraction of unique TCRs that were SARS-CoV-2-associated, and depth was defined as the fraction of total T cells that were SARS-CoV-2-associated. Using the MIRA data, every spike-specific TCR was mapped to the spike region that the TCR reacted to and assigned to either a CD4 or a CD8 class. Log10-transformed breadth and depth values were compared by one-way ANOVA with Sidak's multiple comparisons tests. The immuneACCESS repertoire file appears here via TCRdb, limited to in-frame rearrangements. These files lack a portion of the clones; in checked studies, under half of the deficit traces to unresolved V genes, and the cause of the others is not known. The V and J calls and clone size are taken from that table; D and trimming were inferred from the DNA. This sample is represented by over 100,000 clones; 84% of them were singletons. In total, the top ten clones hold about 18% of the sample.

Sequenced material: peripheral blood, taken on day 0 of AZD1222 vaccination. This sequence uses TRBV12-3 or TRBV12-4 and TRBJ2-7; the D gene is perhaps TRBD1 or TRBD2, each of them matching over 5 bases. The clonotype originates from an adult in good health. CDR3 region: CASRRGETAEQYF. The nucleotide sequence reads TGTGCCAGCAGGAGAGGGGAGACAGCCGAGCAGTACTTC.